These T cell receptor beta chains were read from a single sample in a study of shared clonotypes between healthy human individuals. Sequencing was performed with immunoSEQ multiplex PCR; in TCRdb, only in-frame clones are kept and a portion is missing. The sample holds about 490,000 clones, around 85% seen once. Sequencing was performed on PBMCs. These receptor sequences come from a woman aged 40 to 49 in good health. Some clones in this sample may be carry-over from other donors' samples. Each CDR3 is given with its conserved first and last residue. The order of the fields is D gene, V gene, clone size, J gene, CDR3 DNA, CDR3 protein. A D gene is named only where the DNA matches it firmly. The size of a clone is reported for some rows only, either as once, few or many, or as a class for expanded clones.

>-|TRBV28|-|TRBJ1-1
TGTGCCAGCAGGAAACTTAACACTGAAGCTTTCTTT
CASRKLNTEAFF
>-|TRBV5-1|-|TRBJ1-1
TGCGCCAGCAGCACTCAGGTGAACACTGAAGCTTTCTTT
CASSTQVNTEAFF
>TRBD2|TRBV28|-|TRBJ2-2
TGTGCCAGCAAACGAGCGGGAACATTGAACACCGGGGAGCTGTTTTTT
CASKRAGTLNTGELFF
>-|TRBV9|-|TRBJ1-3
TGTGCCAGCAGCGTAGGGGGAAATGGAAACACCATATATTTT
CASSVGGNGNTIYF
>-|TRBV6-1|-|TRBJ1-5
TGTGCCAGCAGTGAAGGCACAGATCAGCCCCAGCATTTT
CASSEGTDQPQHF
>TRBD1|TRBV9|-|TRBJ1-2
TGTGCCAGCAGCGTAGACGGGACAGGGAACGATAACTATGGCTACACCTTC
CASSVDGTGNDNYGYTF
>-|TRBV30|once|TRBJ1-3
TGTGCCTGGAGCGCCGGGGGGAGCTCTGGAAACACCATATATTTT
CAWSAGGSSGNTIYF
>TRBD2|TRBV7-2|-|TRBJ2-1
TGTGCCAGCAGCTTAGACGGGAGGGACATCTCCTACAATGAGCAGTTCTTC
CASSLDGRDISYNEQFF
>-|TRBV18|-|TRBJ2-5
TGTGCCAGCTCGTTGAAGGGGGTACAAGAGACCCAGTACTTC
CASSLKGVQETQYF
>-|TRBV5-1|-|TRBJ2-5
TGCGCCAGCAGCTTGCACAGTACCCAGACCCAGTACTTC
CASSLHSTQTQYF
>-|TRBV5-1|-|TRBJ1-2
TGCGCCAGCAGCTTGTCGGGGGCCTCCAACTATGGCTACACCTTC
CASSLSGASNYGYTF
>-|TRBV5-6|-|TRBJ2-1
TGTGCCAGCAGCAGGGGACTCCCCACGGAGCAGTTCTTC
CASSRGLPTEQFF
>-|TRBV1|-|TRBJ2-7
TGCACCAGCAGCCCCCAGGGGACCCCCGAGCAGTACTTC
CTSSPQGTPEQYF
>-|TRBV5-6|-|TRBJ1-1
TGTGCCAGCAGCTCTCTCCAGGGGATGAACACTGAAGCTTTCTTT
CASSSLQGMNTEAFF
>-|TRBV7-9|-|TRBJ2-7
TGTGCCAGCAGCGGCGGCCTACTAGGCTTTCAGTACTTC
CASSGGLLGFQYF
>-|TRBV6-1|few|TRBJ2-5
TGTGCCAGCAGTGATACAGCAGAGACCCAGTACTTC
CASSDTAETQYF
>TRBD1|TRBV7-9|-|TRBJ2-7
TGTGCCAGCAGCAAGGGACAGAGCCTAGACTACGAGCAGTACTTC
CASSKGQSLDYEQYF
>TRBD1|TRBV29-1|-|TRBJ1-4
TGCAGCGTTAAAACAGGGGTGGATAATGAAAAACTGTTTTTT
CSVKTGVDNEKLFF
>TRBD2|TRBV28|-|TRBJ2-1
TGTGCCAGCAGCCGGACTAGTCTCGATGAGCAGTTCTTC
CASSRTSLDEQFF
>TRBD2|TRBV27|-|TRBJ2-1
TGTGCCAGCAGTTGGACTAGCGGGAGGGCAGAATCCTACAATGAGCAGTTCTTC
CASSWTSGRAESYNEQFF
>-|TRBV30|-|TRBJ1-6
TGTGCCTGGAGTGTTGATTCACCCCTCCACTTT
CAWSVDSPLHF
>-|TRBV30|once|TRBJ1-5
TGTGCCTGGAGTGAGAGTGTGCAGCCCCAGCATTTT
CAWSESVQPQHF
>-|TRBV30|-|TRBJ2-5
TGTGCCTGGAGACTCGGGGTACAAGAGACCCAGTACTTC
CAWRLGVQETQYF
>TRBD2|TRBV7-2|-|TRBJ2-1
TGTGCCAGCAGGGCGGGAGGGCCCTATGAGCAGTTCTTC
CASRAGGPYEQFF
>-|TRBV7-9|-|TRBJ1-4
TGTGCCAGCAGCTTACAGGAGGGAAGTAAACTGTTTTTT
CASSLQEGSKLFF
>TRBD1|TRBV10-3|-|TRBJ2-1
TGTGCCATCAGAGGACAGGGTAGGTCCAATGAGCAGTTCTTC
CAIRGQGRSNEQFF
>TRBD1|TRBV28|-|TRBJ1-3
TGTGCCAGCACTTCCCTTACAGGGGCAGGAAACACCATATATTTT
CASTSLTGAGNTIYF
>-|TRBV18|-|TRBJ2-1
TGTGCCAGCTCACCACTTGGGCCACGCGGGATGTACGGAAGCTCCTACAATGAGCAGTTCTTC
CASSPLGPRGMYGSSYNEQFF
>-|TRBV30|-|TRBJ1-5
TGTGCCTGGAGGGACAGTGGTCAGCCCCAGCATTTT
CAWRDSGQPQHF
>-|TRBV30|-|TRBJ2-2
TGTGCCTGGAGTCGGACTGAACTTGTCGGGGAGCTGTTTTTT
CAWSRTELVGELFF
>TRBD1|TRBV5-1|many|TRBJ2-7
TGCGCCAGCAGCCTTATACCGGGACAGGGCGAGCAGTACTTC
CASSLIPGQGEQYF
>-|TRBV5-4|few|TRBJ1-1
TGTGCCAGCAGCAAGACGACAGACCTGAACACTGAAGCTTTCTTT
CASSKTTDLNTEAFF
>TRBD2|TRBV4-2|-|TRBJ2-1
TGTGCCAGCAGCCAGGGCGCTGGACTAGGGGATGGTGAGCAGTTCTTC
CASSQGAGLGDGEQFF
>-|TRBV5-6|-|TRBJ2-2
TGTGCCAGCAGCTTGCTAACCACCGGGGAGCTGTTTTTT
CASSLLTTGELFF
>TRBD2|TRBV30|-|TRBJ2-1
TGTGCCTGGAGTCAAGGGACTAGCGGGGCTTACAATGAGCAGTTCTTC
CAWSQGTSGAYNEQFF
>-|TRBV7-8|once|TRBJ2-7
TGTGCCAGCAGCTCGAGCGGGTTAGGCCGGGGGTTCGAGCAGTACTTC
CASSSSGLGRGFEQYF
>-|TRBV28|-|TRBJ2-6
TGTGCCAGCAGTTTAGTATCTGGGGCCAACGTCCTGACTTTC
CASSLVSGANVLTF
>-|TRBV29-1|-|TRBJ1-3
TGCAGCGTTGCCCACTCTGGAAACACCATATATTTT
CSVAHSGNTIYF
>-|TRBV6-1|-|TRBJ2-1
TGTGCCAGCACCCCACCCGGCGGGTACAATGAGCAGTTCTTC
CASTPPGGYNEQFF
>-|TRBV30|-|TRBJ2-3
-
CAWAIGTSGQF
>-|TRBV28|few|TRBJ1-2
TGTGCCAGCAGCTCCACCACTATTAACTATGGCTACACCTTC
CASSSTTINYGYTF
>TRBD1|TRBV4-2|-|TRBJ1-3
TGTGCCAGCAGCCTCACCACCGGGACAGGGGGCTCTGGAAACACCATATATTTT
CASSLTTGTGGSGNTIYF
>TRBD1|TRBV28|-|TRBJ2-7
TGTGCCAGCAGTCTCCGGGACAGGGAACACGAGCAGTACTTC
CASSLRDREHEQYF
>-|TRBV4-2|-|TRBJ2-7
TGTGCCAGCAGCCAAAAGGGGGGGGCGGGGTCCTACGAGCAGTACTTC
CASSQKGGAGSYEQYF
>-|TRBV19|-|TRBJ1-1
TGTGCCAGTAGTTTATCGGGACATCCGAACACTGAAGCTTTATTT
CASSLSGHPNTEALF
>-|TRBV2|-|TRBJ2-3
TGTGCCAGTAGCATGGGGGGCACAGATACGCAGTATTTT
CASSMGGTDTQYF
>-|TRBV19|few|TRBJ1-1
TGTGCCAGTAGTATGGGACTGATAAAGAACACTGAAGCTTTCTTT
CASSMGLIKNTEAFF
>TRBD1|TRBV18|-|TRBJ2-2
TGTGCCAGCTCACCGCGGCAGGGGGTCACCGGGGAGCTGTTTTTT
CASSPRQGVTGELFF
>-|TRBV5-6|-|TRBJ1-3
TGTGCCAGCAGCTTCGCAGGGCAAGGAAACACCATATATTTT
CASSFAGQGNTIYF
>-|TRBV5-6|-|TRBJ2-1
TGTGCCAGCAGCTTGGGCACGCATGAGCAGTTCTTC
CASSLGTHEQFF
>-|TRBV7-7|-|TRBJ2-5
TGTGCTAGCAGCTTAGACAGCTACGAGACCCAGTACTTC
CASSLDSYETQYF
>-|TRBV7-2|few|TRBJ2-5
TGTGCCAGCAGCTTAAGGCCCGAAGAGACCCAGTACTTC
CASSLRPEETQYF
>TRBD2|TRBV7-6|-|TRBJ2-1
TGTGCCAGCAGCCCGAGGACTAGCGGGACCAACAATGAGCAGTTCTTC
CASSPRTSGTNNEQFF
>-|TRBV9|-|TRBJ2-7
TGTGCCAGCAGCGTTTCCCCGGTGGGTAGCTACGAGCAGTACTTC
CASSVSPVGSYEQYF
>-|TRBV19|-|TRBJ2-6
TGTGCCAGTAGTATAGAGGGGGGCTCTGGGGCCAACGTCCTGACTTTC
CASSIEGGSGANVLTF
>-|TRBV28|-|TRBJ2-1
TGTGCCAGCAGTTTAAGGGACCCCGTTGTGTTCTTC
CASSLRDPVVFF
>-|TRBV6-1|-|TRBJ1-5
TGTGCCAGCAGTGGTCAAGATAATCAGCCCCAGCATTTT
CASSGQDNQPQHF